Listed here are 26 T cell receptor beta chains from one sample, sequenced in a study of blood T cell repertoires in COVID-19. The table came from immunoSEQ multiplex PCR; TCRdb's copy has only in-frame clones and leaves some out. The data contain about 290,000 clones, about nine tenths of them singletons. The sequenced sample consisted of peripheral blood. The receptors were sampled from a woman aged 25 to 39 with active or convalescent COVID-19.

This sequence joins TRBV5-6 and TRBJ2-7; 11 positions agree with TRBD1. Looked up from germline, CDR1 is SGHDT and CDR2 is YYEEEE. V shed 4 bases, J shed 6 bases, and the junction held 6 bases outside the gene matches. The CDR3 loop spans 14 amino acids. The DNA for the CDR3 is TGTGCCAGCAGCAAAACCGGGACAGGGGGCGAGCAGTACTTC. Translated, it gives CASSKTGTGGEQYF.

The V call is TRBV2, the J call TRBJ2-3; TRBD2 might be the D (5 bases). CDR1 is SNHLY and CDR2 is FYNNEI in the germline V gene. There are 12 residues in the CDR3. V lost 5 bases and J 8 bases, leaving 11 bases between the germline ends. DNA for the CDR3: TGTGCCAGCAGTCGTACTAGTCTTACGCAGTATTTT. Protein product: CASSRTSLTQYF.

This chain joins TRBV6-1 and TRBJ1-1; a possible D gene is TRBD1 (5 bases). This CDR3 is built from 15 residues. Trimming took off 0 bases at V and 0 bases at J, with 8 bases between the two ends. Germline CDR1 MNHNS, CDR2 SASEGT. This CDR3 reads CASSEARGVNTEAFF. The CDR3 bases are TGTGCCAGCAGTGAAGCACGGGGGGTGAACACTGAAGCTTTCTTT.

The table lists this clone with a few counts. The J gene is TRBJ2-3, the V gene TRBV5-4; the D gene is possibly TRBD2 (6 bases). There are 11 residues in the CDR3. Germline CDR1 and CDR2: SGHNT and YYREEE (reference sequence). Between the trimmed V and J ends, which lost 5 bases and 8 bases, there was a span of 9 bases. CDR3 region: CASSLAATQYF. The CDR3 nucleotides read TGTGCCAGCAGTTTAGCGGCTACGCAGTATTTT.

This clone was observed once. DNA of the CDR3: TGTGCCAGCAGTGAGGGACAGATTAATGAAAAACTGTTTTTT. It yields the protein CASSEGQINEKLFF. The chain joins TRBV28 to TRBJ1-4; 7 nucleotides align to TRBD1. Trimming at V came to 5 bases and at J to 4 bases, leaving 4 bases not matched to a gene. The germline V gene has CDR1 MDHEN and CDR2 SYDVKM. This CDR3 spans 14 amino acids.

This sequence joins TRBV27 and TRBJ1-5; D uncertain. V gave up 6 bases and J gave up 5 bases, with 17 bases separating them. This CDR3 is 15 amino acids long. Germline V gene sequence: CDR1 MNHEY, CDR2 SMNVEV (reference sequence). The CDR3 DNA reads TGTGCCAGCAGCCTACAGATGGGCGCGCATCAGCCCCAGCATTTT. Its translation is CASSLQMGAHQPQHF.

This clone came up once. This chain links TRBV19 with TRBJ2-1; 11 nucleotides agree with TRBD2. The germline gives CDR1 LNHDA, CDR2 SQIVND (reference sequence). The CDR3 sequence is 14 residues long. V dropped 8 bases and J dropped 9; count of bases not matched to a gene: 9. The CDR3 protein is CASASGGSALEQFF. The CDR3 DNA reads as TGTGCCAGTGCTAGCGGGGGGTCGGCGCTTGAGCAGTTCTTC.

The J gene is TRBJ2-2, the V gene TRBV19; a possible D gene is TRBD2 (6 bases). Germline-derived CDR1 and CDR2 are LNHDA and SQIVND (reference sequence). The CDR3 has 19 residues. Trimming stripped 2 bases from V and 3 bases from J, with 22 bases between. The CDR3, as DNA: TGTGCCAGTAGTATACTGACTAGGACATTCGCCAGGGACACCGGGGAGCTGTTTTTT. It is translated as CASSILTRTFARDTGELFF. Based on the CDR3 plus reference TRBV19 and TRBJ2-2, the full variable domain is DGGITQSPKYLFRKEGQNVTLSCEQNLNHDAMYWYRQDPGQGLRLIYYSQIVNDFQKGDIAEGYSVSREKKESFPLTVTSAQKNPTAFYLCASSILTRTFARDTGELFFGEGSRLTVL.

The genes are TRBV29-1 and TRBJ1-2, with D maybe TRBD1 (5 bases). Trimming stripped 2 bases from V and 4 bases from J, with 8 bases between. The germline V gene has CDR1 SQVTM and CDR2 ANQGSEA. The CDR3 has 12 amino acids. The CDR3 coding sequence is TGCAGCGTTGAACGGCAGGGCTATGGCTACACCTTC. It is translated as CSVERQGYGYTF.

J is TRBJ1-2 and V is TRBV7-9, with 8 positions matching TRBD1. Germline CDR1 SEHNR, CDR2 FQNEAQ (reference sequence). There are 18 residues in the CDR3. J was trimmed by 5 bases and V by 5 bases; bases with no gene match: 19. Here the CDR3 DNA reads TGTGCCAGCAGCCCCCAACCAGTGACAGGGGCCACCAGATATGGCTACACCTTC. Translating gives CASSPQPVTGATRYGYTF.

The J gene is TRBJ1-1, the V gene TRBV11-2, with D tentatively TRBD1 (6 bases). Germline V lookup: CDR1 SGHAT, CDR2 FQNNGV. V lost 10 bases and J lost 0, with 15 bases in between. CDR3 length: 14 residues. CDR3 sequence: CATHQEGVNTEAFF. For the CDR3, the DNA is TGTGCCACGCACCAAGAGGGGGTGAACACTGAAGCTTTCTTT.

The V and J genes are TRBV6-4 and TRBJ2-3; no reliable D call. Germline CDR1 reads MRHNA; CDR2 reads SNTAGT. Trimming removed 3 bases at V and 4 bases at J, with 8 bases between. CDR3 size: 13 residues. CDR3: CASSERWSDTQYF. CDR3 bases: TGTGCCAGCAGTGAGAGGTGGTCAGATACGCAGTATTTT.

This clone was recorded a few times. The rearrangement joins TRBV7-2 to TRBJ1-6; D might be TRBD1 (5 bases). Trimming removed 1 base at V and 7 bases at J, with 14 bases between. The CDR3 sequence is 16 residues long. The germline gives CDR1 SGHTA, CDR2 FQGNSA. CDR3 coding DNA: TGTGCCAGCAGCTTAGGGGCCCAGGGTCGGAATTCACCCCTCCACTTT. Amino acids: CASSLGAQGRNSPLHF.

This sequence joins TRBV19 and TRBJ2-3; 8 bases agree with TRBD2. CDR1 and CDR2 from the germline V gene are LNHDA and SQIVND (reference sequence). The CDR3 contains 16 residues. V lost 5 bases and J lost 5; bases outside the gene matches: 12. The CDR3 region is CASSRMWRGEGDTQYF. The CDR3 DNA follows: TGTGCCAGTAGTCGGATGTGGCGGGGGGAAGGAGATACGCAGTATTTT.

The V and J genes are TRBV18 and TRBJ2-3, with D unresolved. From germline, CDR1 is KGHSH and CDR2 LQKENI. Deletions cut 3 bases from V and 4 bases from J, with 5 bases between. The CDR3 spans 12 residues. The CDR3 DNA reads as TGTGCCAGCTCACCTCAGGCAGATACGCAGTATTTT. The encoded protein is CASSPQADTQYF.

The chain joins TRBV6-2 or TRBV6-3 to TRBJ1-5, with a possible D match to TRBD1 (6 bases). Germline CDR1 is MNHEY and CDR2 is SVGEGT. Trimming took 0 bases from V and 4 from J, leaving 16 bases between them. The CDR3 runs to 17 residues. The CDR3 bases are TGTGCCAGCAGTTACTCAGCTCCAGGGGCTAGAAATCAGCCCCAGCATTTT. Protein: CASSYSAPGARNQPQHF.

The gene calls are TRBV30 and TRBJ1-5; 7 bases agree with TRBD1. CDR3 size: 16 residues. Germline V lookup: CDR1 GTSNPN, CDR2 SVGIG (reference sequence). J lost 2 bases, V lost 1 base, and 8 bases had no gene match. Here the CDR3 reads CAWSGGGAGGNQPQHF. The DNA for the CDR3 is TGTGCCTGGAGTGGAGGGGGCGCCGGAGGCAATCAGCCCCAGCATTTT.

DNA of the CDR3: TGTGCCATCAACGACTGGGGGGGAACCACAGATACGCAGTATTTT. The encoded protein is CAINDWGGTTDTQYF. The genes are TRBV10-3 and TRBJ2-3, with 7 bases aligning to TRBD2. CDR1 and CDR2 (germline): ENHRY, SYGVKD. The J segment lost 2 bases and the V segment lost 7 bases, leaving 9 bases of the junction unmatched. The CDR3 has 15 residues.

The count of this clone is one. The genes are TRBV4-2 and TRBJ1-1, with a weak D call TRBD1 (5 bases). Deletions cut 0 bases from V and 0 bases from J, with 11 bases between. There are 16 residues in the CDR3. Germline loops: CDR1 LGHNA, CDR2 YNFKEQ. Here the CDR3 reads CASSQDSGTLNTEAFF. CDR3 in DNA: TGTGCCAGCAGCCAAGATTCAGGGACTTTGAACACTGAAGCTTTCTTT.

V usage is TRBV7-9 and J usage is TRBJ2-1, with D perhaps TRBD2 (7 bases). Trimming pared 5 bases from V and 4 bases from J, leaving 15 bases between. The V gene's germline CDR1 is SEHNR and CDR2 FQNEAQ (reference sequence). There are 15 residues in the CDR3. The CDR3 DNA follows: TGTGCCAGCAGCCGTCTGGGGGGGGCATACAATGAGCAGTTCTTC. Translation: CASSRLGGAYNEQFF.

The chain recombines TRBV4-2 with TRBJ1-3; 10 nucleotides agree with TRBD1. This CDR3 has 13 amino acids. Unmatched junction bases numbered 4, after V lost 6 bases and J lost 8 bases. Germline CDR1 reads LGHNA; CDR2 reads YNFKEQ. In DNA, the CDR3 is TGTGCCAGCAGGGGGACAGGGGAAGACACCATATATTTT. Protein: CASRGTGEDTIYF.

V usage is TRBV7-8 and J usage is TRBJ2-1; 10 positions match TRBD2. CDR3 length: 16 amino acids. The V gene's germline CDR1 is SGHVS and CDR2 FQNEAQ. The ends lost 1 base at V and 8 bases at J; junction bases unmatched: 8. The CDR3 reads CASSLERAGGPDEQFF. As DNA, the CDR3 is TGTGCCAGCAGCTTAGAGAGAGCGGGGGGGCCCGATGAGCAGTTCTTC.

The V call is TRBV28, the J call TRBJ2-7; D not certain. The CDR3 sequence is 11 residues long. CDR1 MDHEN and CDR2 SYDVKM come from the germline V gene. V lost 6 bases and J lost 3, with 6 bases in between. The CDR3 region has the DNA TGTGCCAGCAGCCGGTTCTACGAGCAGTACTTC. It specifies CASSRFYEQYF.

The CDR3 DNA sequence: TGTGCCAGCAGTCCCGGACAGGGGGTGTGGGGCTACACCTTC. Encoded protein: CASSPGQGVWGYTF. The chain couples TRBV28 to TRBJ1-2; 10 nucleotides agree with TRBD1. Unmatched junction bases numbered 8, after V lost 5 bases and J lost 8 bases. Per the germline V gene, CDR1 is MDHEN and CDR2 is SYDVKM. This CDR3 has 14 amino acids.

The DNA of the CDR3 is TGCAGCGTTCGACAGGTATTCGTAAACACTGAAGCTTTCTTT. Its translation is CSVRQVFVNTEAFF. The chain couples TRBV29-1 to TRBJ1-1; tentatively, D is TRBD1 (6 bases). The germline V gene encodes CDR1 SQVTM and CDR2 ANQGSEA. The ends were cut back, 5 bases at V and 2 bases at J, with 15 bases in the middle. The CDR3 length is 14 residues.

V is TRBV18 and J is TRBJ2-1; 12 bases map to TRBD2. V lost 3 bases, J lost 12 bases, and 9 bases stayed unmatched. CDR3 length equals 15 residues. From germline, CDR1 is KGHSH and CDR2 LQKENI. In DNA form, the CDR3 reads TGTGCCAGCTCACCTACCCCCCCACTAGCGGGGGGGCAGTTCTTC. It encodes CASSPTPPLAGGQFF.